Following are 11 T cell receptor beta chains from one sample sequenced in a study of control samples from healthy donors and cancer patients. Generated by immunoSEQ multiplex PCR, the TCRdb table keeps only in-frame clones and is missing some. The data hold 65,000 to 85,000 clones, with 89% observed a single time. The sequencing sample was made of PBMCs. Receptor source: a woman aged 50 to 65 with colorectal cancer.

V gene TRBV3-1 (or the pseudogene TRBV3-2) combines with J gene TRBJ2-7; D is unclear. CDR1 LGHDT and CDR2 YNNKEL come from the germline V gene (reference sequence). The CDR3 contains 16 residues. The V gene lost 2 bases and the J gene lost 0 bases, with 14 bases spanning the gap. The CDR3, as DNA: TGTGCCAGCAGCCAACGTCTAGTCCGACACTCCTACGAGCAGTACGTC. Encoded protein: CASSQRLVRHSYEQYV.

CDR3 in amino acids: CASSGTQGPQETQYF. The DNA of the CDR3 is TGTGCCAGTAGTGGGACACAGGGACCACAAGAGACCCAGTACTTC. This rearrangement joins TRBV19 to TRBJ2-5; perhaps TRBD1 as D (6 bases). V shed 5 bases and J shed 2 bases, with 15 bases lying between them. Germline V gene lookup returns CDR1 LNHDA and CDR2 SQIVND (reference sequence). The CDR3 sequence is 15 residues long.

J is TRBJ2-5 and V is TRBV2; 7 bases agree with TRBD1. The germline V gene has CDR1 SNHLY and CDR2 FYNNEI. V shed 4 bases and J 2 bases; nucleotides not matched to a gene: 1. The CDR3 has 13 residues. CDR3 DNA sequence: TGTGCCAGCAGTGGGGGACAGCAAGAGACCCAGTACTTC. Translating it yields CASSGGQQETQYF.

The chain couples TRBV5-8 to TRBJ1-2; D may be TRBD1 (6 bases). The V gene's germline CDR1 is SGHTS and CDR2 YDEGEE. The CDR3 runs to 14 residues. The ends were cut back, 2 bases at V and 1 base at J, with 9 bases in the middle. CDR3 region: CASSLSGVNYGYTF. The CDR3 DNA is TGTGCCAGCAGCTTATCAGGGGTTAACTATGGCTACACCTTC.

The chain combines TRBV18 with TRBJ2-7; tentatively, D is TRBD2 (6 bases). The germline V and J ends were trimmed by 1 base and 6 bases, with 13 bases remaining between them. There are 14 residues in the CDR3. In germline, CDR1 is KGHSH, CDR2 LQKENI. CDR3 amino acids: CASSPLPAGSEQYV. In nucleotides, the CDR3 is TGTGCCAGCTCACCACTTCCGGCGGGGAGCGAGCAGTACGTC.

The chain recombines TRBV24-1 with TRBJ2-1, with a weak D call TRBD1 (6 bases). This CDR3 is built from 15 residues. V lost 4 bases to trimming and J lost 1 base, with 10 bases between them. Germline CDR1 KGHDR, CDR2 SFDVKD. This chain's CDR3 is CATSEQQGSYNEQFF. Here the CDR3 DNA reads TGTGCCACCAGTGAACAACAGGGTTCCTACAATGAGCAGTTCTTC.

This clone was detected only once. The chain couples TRBV6-5 to TRBJ2-1, with 7 positions matching TRBD2. Germline loops: CDR1 MNHEY, CDR2 SVGAGI. The CDR3 spans 14 residues. Losses at the gene ends were 7 bases for V and 4 bases for J; bases not matched to a gene: 7. The CDR3 DNA sequence: TGTGCCAGCATATCCAGCGGGGCGTACAATGAGCAGTTCTTC. Translating gives CASISSGAYNEQFF.

In DNA form, the CDR3 reads TGTGCCAGCAGCTTGGAGACTGAAGCTTTCTTT. As protein: CASSLETEAFF. V gene TRBV5-6 combines with J gene TRBJ1-1, with D unclear. Germline values: CDR1 SGHDT, CDR2 YYEEEE. V was trimmed by 0 bases and J by 5 bases, leaving 2 bases between them. The CDR3 contains 11 residues.

This chain uses TRBV2 with TRBJ1-4; 7 bases are shared with TRBD1. Germline CDR1 reads SNHLY; CDR2 reads FYNNEI. This CDR3 is built from 14 residues. The V gene end was trimmed by 6 bases and the J gene end by 8 bases; junction bases not matched to a gene: 9. CDR3 sequence (DNA): TGTGCCAGCAGGGGTGACAGGGCGGGGGAAAAACTGTTTTTT. Residues: CASRGDRAGEKLFF.

This rearrangement joins TRBV28 to TRBJ1-2; a weak D match, TRBD1 (5 bases). V lost 3 bases to trimming and J lost 1 base, with 6 bases between them. This CDR3 spans 13 amino acids. Germline CDR1 and CDR2: MDHEN and SYDVKM. CDR3 in DNA: TGTGCCAGCAGTTTCGACAGTAACTATGGCTACACCTTC. This translates into CASSFDSNYGYTF.

The chain couples TRBV7-2 to TRBJ1-3, with D perhaps TRBD1 (6 bases). Germline V gene data show CDR1 as SGHTA and CDR2 as FQGNSA. CDR3 length equals 17 residues. The V end lost 3 bases, the J end lost 0 bases, and 15 bases lay between the germline ends. CDR3: CASSFSGTSSSGNTIYF. The CDR3 DNA reads TGTGCCAGCAGCTTCTCTGGGACAAGTAGCTCTGGAAACACCATATATTTT.